The next 22 T cell receptor beta chains were all read from a single sample in a study of identical twins. A single record per CDR3 protein comes from TCRdb applying MiXCR to the 5' RACE reads. The table lists approximately 690,000 distinct CDR3 sequences, around 5.7% of them singletons, with roughly 1.8% in the top ten. The sequenced sample consisted of naive T cells sorted from blood. The receptor set was obtained from a man between 18 and 29 years old in good health.

In its sample, this clonotype was seen many times. The V and J genes are TRBV21-1 and TRBJ2-7; TRBD2, the table's D call, lacks a check against the DNA. TRBV21-1 is a listed pseudogene. There are 14 residues in the CDR3. CDR3 in amino acids: CASSHRDCYYEQYF. Here the CDR3 DNA reads TGTGCCAGCAGCCACCGGGACTGCTACTACGAGCAGTACTTC.

In its sample, this clonotype was seen a few times. This chain uses TRBV7-2 with TRBJ2-4; possibly TRBD1 or TRBD2 for D (5 bases each). Trimming pared 5 bases from V and 0 bases from J, leaving 17 bases between. The CDR3 consists of 17 residues. Germline V gene data show CDR1 as SGHTA and CDR2 as FQGNSA. This CDR3 reads CASSRDRNEGAKNIQYF. As DNA, the CDR3 is TGTGCCAGCAGCAGAGACAGAAACGAGGGAGCCAAAAACATTCAGTACTTC.

This clonotype occurred a few times. The chain joins TRBV7-9 to TRBJ2-7; 7 nucleotides align to TRBD1. The ends lost 4 bases at V and 3 bases at J; junction bases unmatched: 6. This CDR3 has 14 residues. Germline V gene lookup returns CDR1 SEHNR and CDR2 FQNEAQ (reference sequence). The DNA of the CDR3 is TGTGCCAGCAGCTCCCGGACAGGACTCTACGAGCAGTACGTC. Amino acid sequence: CASSSRTGLYEQYV.

This clonotype was seen many times. The chain recombines TRBV20-1 with TRBJ2-7, with a tentative D call TRBD1 (6 bases). This CDR3 comprises 14 residues. Germline V lookup: CDR1 DFQATT, CDR2 SNEGSKA (reference sequence). The V and J ends lost 5 bases and 0 bases respectively, with 14 bases between them. In nucleotides, the CDR3 is TGCAGTGCTCAGTCGACAGGAAGCTCCTACGAGCAGTACTTC. This codes for CSAQSTGSSYEQYF.

There are many counts of this clonotype. This sequence joins TRBV3-1 and TRBJ2-3; a possible D gene is TRBD1 (6 bases). The CDR3 consists of 14 residues. The germline CDR1 and CDR2 sequences are LGHDT and YNNKEL (reference sequence). The V and J ends lost 4 bases and 6 bases respectively, with 14 bases between them. The CDR3 protein is CASSRSGARDTQYF. Here the CDR3 DNA reads TGTGCCAGCAGCCGGTCAGGGGCGAGGGATACGCAGTATTTT.

In its sample, this clonotype was seen many times. V is TRBV14 and J is TRBJ2-7, with 7 positions matching TRBD1. Germline V gene lookup returns CDR1 SGHDN and CDR2 FVKESK. The V segment lost 4 bases and the J segment 5 bases; nucleotides outside the gene matches: 14. The CDR3 runs to 16 residues. The CDR3 spells CASSRRQGAGRHEQYV. In DNA, the CDR3 is TGTGCCAGCAGCCGGCGACAGGGAGCAGGCCGCCACGAGCAGTACGTC.

The sample holds a few counts of this clonotype. This rearrangement joins TRBV10-3 to TRBJ2-1, with 8 bases lining up with TRBD1. From germline, CDR1 is ENHRY and CDR2 SYGVKD. V trimming: 4 bases; J trimming: 7 bases; junction bases outside the gene matches: 15. The CDR3 consists of 17 residues. Here the CDR3 DNA reads TGTGCCATCAGTGTCATCGGCCGGACAGGGAATTGGAATGAGCAGTTCTTC. This encodes CAISVIGRTGNWNEQFF.

The sample holds many counts of this clonotype. The chain uses TRBV29-1 and TRBJ1-3; TRBD1 might be the D (5 bases). The germline V gene has CDR1 SQVTM and CDR2 ANQGSEA. The V and J ends lost 0 bases and 4 bases respectively, with 7 bases between them. There are 13 residues in the CDR3. This CDR3 reads CSVEDTGGNTIYF. CDR3 nucleotide sequence: TGCAGCGTTGAAGACACAGGAGGAAACACCATATATTTT.

This clonotype has a handful of counts. The chain is built from TRBV12-3 or TRBV12-4 and TRBJ1-1; 8 bases line up with TRBD1. V dropped 8 bases and J dropped 3; count of bases not matched to a gene: 8. The CDR3 is 14 residues long. The CDR3 coding sequence is TGTGCCAGCCAAAAGACAGGGGAAGACACTGAAGCTTTCTTT. Its protein is CASQKTGEDTEAFF.

This clonotype occurred many times. The V gene is TRBV5-1, the J gene TRBJ2-1; TRBD2 aligns across 7 bases. Trimming cost V 1 base and J 9 bases; bases outside gene matches: 10. This CDR3 has 15 amino acids. Germline V gives CDR1 SGHRS, CDR2 YFSETQ. CDR3 nucleotides: TGCGCCAGCAGCTTGCGGGAGGTTGGGTACGGTGAGCAGTTCTTC. This sequence encodes CASSLREVGYGEQFF.

The V call is TRBV4-2, the J call TRBJ2-2; no clear D gene. The CDR3 length is 14 residues. Germline V lookup: CDR1 LGHNA, CDR2 YNFKEQ. Deletions cut 5 bases from V and 4 bases from J, with 11 bases between. The CDR3 protein is CASSTTTGTGELFF. The CDR3 DNA follows: TGTGCCAGCAGCACCACGACGGGCACCGGGGAGCTGTTTTTT.

The rearrangement joins TRBV29-1 to TRBJ1-2; the D is unclear. From germline, CDR1 is SQVTM and CDR2 ANQGSEA. This CDR3 has 14 residues. Deletions cut 4 bases from V and 6 bases from J, with 18 bases between. CDR3 coding DNA: TGCAGCGTTGCTCCTCGGTTTTCGGGAGATGGCTACACCTTC. Translation: CSVAPRFSGDGYTF.

This chain joins TRBV5-1 and TRBJ2-3; no reliable D call. The length of the CDR3 is 11 residues. Trimming cost V 4 bases and J 9 bases, with 9 bases left between them. Looked up from germline, CDR1 is SGHRS and CDR2 is YFSETQ. CDR3 sequence: CASSAVGTQYF. CDR3 DNA sequence: TGCGCCAGCAGCGCGGTAGGAACGCAGTATTTT.

The chain is built from TRBV7-9 and TRBJ1-1; tentatively, D is TRBD1 (5 bases). V dropped 8 bases and J dropped 4 bases, with 11 bases sitting between them. Per germline, CDR1 SEHNR and CDR2 FQNEAQ (reference sequence). The CDR3 is 12 amino acids. As DNA, the CDR3 is TGTGCCAGCGGGGGAGGAAGCACTGAAGCTTTCTTT. This translates into CASGGGSTEAFF.

This clonotype showed up many times. The V gene is TRBV12-3 or TRBV12-4, the J gene TRBJ2-1, with 7 positions matching TRBD2. This CDR3 region has 14 residues. Losses at the gene ends were 3 bases for V and 9 bases for J; bases not matched to a gene: 8. The CDR3 bases are TGTGCCAGCAGTTTCAGCGGCGGGAGTGGTGAGCAGTTCTTC. This translates into CASSFSGGSGEQFF.

This clonotype came up many times. The chain is built from TRBV20-1 and TRBJ2-1; 10 bases line up with TRBD2. This CDR3 spans 15 amino acids. The germline V gene has CDR1 DFQATT and CDR2 SNEGSKA (reference sequence). After removal of 1 base from V and 8 bases from J, the junction contained 8 bases not matched to a gene. CDR3: CSARGTSGAPDEQFF. The CDR3 nucleotides read TGCAGTGCTAGAGGTACTAGCGGGGCTCCCGATGAGCAGTTCTTC.

This chain links TRBV12-3 or TRBV12-4 with TRBJ2-5, with D possibly called TRBD1 or TRBD2 (5 bases each). Trimming removed 3 bases at V and 9 bases at J, with 8 bases between. The CDR3 is made up of 11 amino acids. The CDR3 is CASSLWGPQYF. The CDR3 DNA is TGTGCCAGCAGTTTGTGGGGACCCCAGTACTTC.

This clonotype was seen at least ten times. The chain recombines TRBV27 with TRBJ2-4; D ambiguous. CDR1 and CDR2 from the germline V gene are MNHEY and SMNVEV (reference sequence). Trimming pared 8 bases from V and 7 bases from J, leaving 12 bases between. The CDR3 has 12 amino acids. The CDR3 sequence is CASGQYMNIQYF. The CDR3 region has the DNA TGTGCCAGCGGGCAATACATGAACATTCAGTACTTC.

This clonotype was recorded at least ten times. The rearrangement links TRBV20-1 to TRBJ2-1; 9 bases map to TRBD2. There are 16 residues in the CDR3. Germline V lookup: CDR1 DFQATT, CDR2 SNEGSKA (reference sequence). J gave up 7 bases and V 1 base, and 11 bases lay outside the gene matches. CDR3 in DNA: TGCAGTGCTAGAGGCCCGGGACTAGCTCTACGAAATGAGCAGTTCTTC. Translation gives CSARGPGLALRNEQFF.

This clonotype was counted many times. CDR3 amino acids: CSAFPGLSEQFF. The CDR3 DNA reads TGCAGCGCCTTTCCGGGCCTCAGTGAGCAGTTCTTC. V is TRBV29-1 and J is TRBJ2-1; D is ambiguous. Germline V gene data show CDR1 as SQVTM and CDR2 as ANQGSEA. V was clipped by 7 bases and J by 9 bases, with 16 bases between them. The CDR3 is made up of 12 amino acids.

This clonotype was seen more than once but under ten times. A much larger clone lies a single base off, so this may be a read error. The genes are TRBV6-1 and TRBJ2-3; D is uncertain. There are 12 residues in the CDR3. Germline CDR1 MNHNS, CDR2 SASEGT. V was clipped by 5 bases and J by 2 bases, with 5 bases between them. CDR3 nucleotide sequence: TGTGCCAGCAGTCAGTTCACAGATACGCAGTATTTT. This gives the protein CASSQFTDTQYF.

This clonotype was seen only a few times. This chain links TRBV20-1 with TRBJ2-6, with a possible D match to TRBD1 (5 bases). This CDR3 has 15 residues. Trimming left V 0 bases short and J 4 bases short, with 10 bases between. Germline values: CDR1 DFQATT, CDR2 SNEGSKA (reference sequence). The CDR3 loop reads CSARDRRTGANVLTF. The CDR3 bases are TGCAGTGCTAGAGATCGGCGGACAGGGGCCAACGTCCTGACTTTC.